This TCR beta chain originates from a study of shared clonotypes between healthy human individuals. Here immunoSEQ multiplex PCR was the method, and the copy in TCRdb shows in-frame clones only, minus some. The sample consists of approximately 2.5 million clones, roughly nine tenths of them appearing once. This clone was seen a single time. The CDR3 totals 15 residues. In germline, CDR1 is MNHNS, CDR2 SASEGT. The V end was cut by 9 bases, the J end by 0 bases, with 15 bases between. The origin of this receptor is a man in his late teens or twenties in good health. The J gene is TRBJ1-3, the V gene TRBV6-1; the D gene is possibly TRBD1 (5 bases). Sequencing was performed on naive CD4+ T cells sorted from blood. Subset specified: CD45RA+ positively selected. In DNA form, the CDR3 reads TGTGCCAGTCTCGGGACCCTCTCCTCTGGAAACACCATATATTTT. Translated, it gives CASLGTLSSGNTIYF.